These T cell receptor beta chains were read from a single sample in a study of shared clonotypes between healthy human individuals. TCRdb's table, derived via immunoSEQ multiplex PCR, lists solely in-frame clones and lacks some. The data show millions of clones, roughly 96% seen once. Sequenced material: naive CD4+ T cells sorted from blood. These receptor sequences come from a man aged 18-30 years in good health. The CDR3 runs from the conserved cysteine through the conserved F or W. The order of the fields is V gene, J gene, D gene, CDR3 protein, CDR3 DNA. A D gene is named only where the DNA matches it firmly.

>TRBV7-2|TRBJ2-1|.
CASSPGRSSYNEQFF
TGTGCCAGCAGCCCGGGGCGAAGCTCCTACAATGAGCAGTTCTTC
>TRBV21-1|TRBJ2-7|.
CASSTGVLGESNEQYF
TGTGCCAGCAGCACCGGGGTTTTGGGGGAGAGCAACGAGCAGTACTTC
>TRBV7-2|TRBJ2-3|.
CASSLNQGISDTQYF
TGTGCCAGCAGCTTAAATCAGGGGATTTCGGATACGCAGTATTTT
>TRBV5-1|TRBJ2-1|TRBD2
CASKVAGESYNEQFF
TGCGCCAGCAAAGTAGCGGGAGAATCGTACAATGAGCAGTTCTTC
>TRBV6-6|TRBJ2-6|TRBD1
CASSYSTGTGANVLTF
TGTGCCAGCAGTTACTCGACAGGGACCGGGGCCAACGTCCTGACTTTC
>TRBV5-1|TRBJ1-3|.
CASSLGTGLGNTIYF
TGCGCCAGCAGCTTGGGAACGGGGCTTGGAAACACCATATATTTT
>TRBV6-1|TRBJ1-5|.
CASSESPGGAGQPQHF
TGTGCCAGCAGTGAAAGTCCGGGGGGGGCAGGGCAGCCCCAGCATTTT
>TRBV19|TRBJ1-5|.
CASSIQGGGNQPQHF
TGTGCCAGTAGTATACAGGGTGGGGGCAATCAGCCCCAGCATTTT
>TRBV28|TRBJ1-5|.
CASSLLSNLGSNQPQHF
TGTGCCAGCAGTTTATTGTCGAACCTGGGTAGCAATCAGCCCCAGCATTTT
>TRBV5-1|TRBJ2-7|.
CASSPGDGSSYEQYF
TGCGCCAGCAGCCCAGGGGACGGGAGCTCCTACGAGCAGTACTTC
>TRBV6-6|TRBJ2-2|TRBD2
CASSYSRGSTGELFF
TGTGCCAGCAGTTACTCGCGGGGGAGCACCGGGGAGCTGTTTTTT
>TRBV28|TRBJ1-1|.
CASSSPGSANTEAFF
TGTGCCAGCAGTTCCCCGGGGTCGGCGAACACTGAAGCTTTCTTT
>TRBV21-1|TRBJ1-6|.
CASSKGAPEGSSPLHF
TGTGCCAGCAGCAAAGGCGCCCCGGAGGGTAGCTCACCCCTCCACTTT
>TRBV10-2|TRBJ1-5|.
CASSEFAAGSWNQPQHF
TGCGCCAGCAGTGAATTCGCGGCAGGATCTTGGAATCAGCCCCAGCATTTT
>TRBV30|TRBJ2-1|.
CARSLGNEQFF
TGTGCCCGATCCCTCGGCAATGAGCAGTTCTTC